This TCR beta chain came from a study of blood T cells in healthy people across ages. This CDR3 contains 15 residues. Germline lookup yields CDR1 SEHNR and CDR2 FQNEAQ (reference sequence). V lost 1 base to trimming and J lost 1 base, with 9 bases between them. Russia was home to the donors, healthy Caucasian individuals aged roughly 6 to 95. Primed by a sample-barcoded 5' primer and a J-beta primer mix, a second PCR proceeded for about 7 to 11 cycles. Every single cDNA molecule received a tag from a template-switch adaptor with 12 random nucleotides. TCRdb re-analysed the 5' RACE reads in MiXCR, keeping a single row per CDR3 protein. The table lists about 640,000 distinct CDR3 sequences, approximately 30% of them singletons, with around a sixth in the top ten.

The clonotype comes from a woman older than 75 in good health. The sample taken for sequencing was blood. The chain employs TRBV7-9 and TRBJ2-3; D unclear. CDR3 region: CASSLDWTGTDTQYF. For the CDR3, the DNA is TGTGCCAGCAGCTTAGACTGGACCGGCACAGATACGCAGTATTTT. Filled out from reference TRBV7-9 and TRBJ2-3, the complete variable domain reads DTGVSQNPRHKITKRGQNVTFRCDPISEHNRLYWYRQTLGQGPEFLTYFQNEAQLEKSRLLSDRFSAERPKGSFSTLEIQRTEQGDSAMYLCASSLDWTGTDTQYFGPGTRLTVL.